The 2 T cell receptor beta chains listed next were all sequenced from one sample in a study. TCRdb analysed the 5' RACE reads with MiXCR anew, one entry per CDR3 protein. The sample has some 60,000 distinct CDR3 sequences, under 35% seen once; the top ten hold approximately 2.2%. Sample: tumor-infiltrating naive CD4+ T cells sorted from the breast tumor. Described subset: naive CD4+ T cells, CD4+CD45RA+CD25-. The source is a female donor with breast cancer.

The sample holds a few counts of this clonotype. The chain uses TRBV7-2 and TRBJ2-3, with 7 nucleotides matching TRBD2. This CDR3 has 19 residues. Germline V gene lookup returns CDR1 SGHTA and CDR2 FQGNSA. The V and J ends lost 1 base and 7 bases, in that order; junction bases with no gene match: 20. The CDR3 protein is CASSLEVDRPAGIKNTQYF. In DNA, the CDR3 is TGTGCCAGCAGCTTAGAGGTTGATAGGCCAGCGGGAATCAAAAATACGCAGTATTTT.

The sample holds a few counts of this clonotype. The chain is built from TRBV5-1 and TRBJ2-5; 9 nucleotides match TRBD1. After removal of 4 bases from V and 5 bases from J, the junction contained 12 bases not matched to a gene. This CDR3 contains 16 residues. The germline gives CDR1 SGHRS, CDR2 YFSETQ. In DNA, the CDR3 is TGCGCCAGCAGCCCACGATCCGGGACAGGGTTCGAGACCCAGTACTTC. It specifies CASSPRSGTGFETQYF.